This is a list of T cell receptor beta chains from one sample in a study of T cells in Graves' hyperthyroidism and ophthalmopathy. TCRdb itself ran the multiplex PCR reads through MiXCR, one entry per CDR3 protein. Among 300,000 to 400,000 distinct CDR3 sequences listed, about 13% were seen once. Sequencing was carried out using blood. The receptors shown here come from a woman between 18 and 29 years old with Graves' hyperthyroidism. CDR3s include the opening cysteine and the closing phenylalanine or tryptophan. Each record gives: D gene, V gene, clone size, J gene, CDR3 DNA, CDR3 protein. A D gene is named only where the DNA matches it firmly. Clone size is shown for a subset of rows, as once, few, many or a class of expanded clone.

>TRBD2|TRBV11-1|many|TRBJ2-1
TGTGCCAGCAGCTTGACTAGCGTCTACAATGAGCAGTTCTTC
CASSLTSVYNEQFF
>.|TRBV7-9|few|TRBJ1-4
TGTGCCAGCAGCGGCAACAGGGTGAGCGGGGAAAAACTGTTTTTT
CASSGNRVSGEKLFF
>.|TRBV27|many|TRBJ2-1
TGTGCCAGCAGCACAGGTGGCAATGAGCAGTTCTTC
CASSTGGNEQFF
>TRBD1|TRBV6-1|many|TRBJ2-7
TGTGCCAGCAGTGAAGTAGGACAGGCGACCTACGAGCAGTACTTC
CASSEVGQATYEQYF
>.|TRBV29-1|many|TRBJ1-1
TGCAGCGTTGCGGCGCAGGGGTACACTGAAGCTTTCTTT
CSVAAQGYTEAFF
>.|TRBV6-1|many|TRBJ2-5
TGTGCCAGCAGTGAAGGGGCAGGGCGGCGGACCCAAGAGACCCAGTACTTC
CASSEGAGRRTQETQYF
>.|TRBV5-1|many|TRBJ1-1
TGCGCCAGCAGCGCCCGGGGCAGTAACACTGAAGCTTTCTTT
CASSARGSNTEAFF
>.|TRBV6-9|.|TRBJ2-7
TGTGCCAGCAGTTCGTGGACAGGGAGGGGATACGAGCAGTACTTC
CASSSWTGRGYEQYF
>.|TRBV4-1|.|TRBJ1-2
TGCGCCAGCAGCCACCCCCTCCAGGGAGGTAAGGGCTACACCTTC
CASSHPLQGGKGYTF
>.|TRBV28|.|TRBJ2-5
TGTGCCAGCAGTCCCGACATATTATCGGAGACCCAGTACTTC
CASSPDILSETQYF
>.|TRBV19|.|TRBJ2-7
TGTGCCAGTAGCCCTCGTGACAGGAAAACTTACGAGCAGTACTTC
CASSPRDRKTYEQYF
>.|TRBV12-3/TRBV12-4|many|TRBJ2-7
TGTGCCAGCAGTCAACAGGTTCCCGAGCAGTACTTC
CASSQQVPEQYF
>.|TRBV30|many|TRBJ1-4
TGTGCCTGGAGTGGGAGGCTAGCTTTTGAAAAACTGTTTTTT
CAWSGRLAFEKLFF
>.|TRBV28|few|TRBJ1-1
TGTGCCAGCACCTTGGGTACTGAAGCTTTCTTT
CASTLGTEAFF
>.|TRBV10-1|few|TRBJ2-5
TGCGCCAGCACCCCCAGGAGGCGGGAACAAGAGACCCAGTACTTC
CASTPRRREQETQYF
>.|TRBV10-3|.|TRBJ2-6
TGTGCCATCAAGGGGACGGGGGAGGACGTCCTGACTTTC
CAIKGTGEDVLTF
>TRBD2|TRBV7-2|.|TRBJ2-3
TGTGCCAGCAGCTTTAGCGGGGGGTCGAATACGCAGTATTTT
CASSFSGGSNTQYF
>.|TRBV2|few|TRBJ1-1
TGTGCCAGCAGTGAAGATGGAGGGGAAGCTTTCTTT
CASSEDGGEAFF
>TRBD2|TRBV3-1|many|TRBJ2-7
TGTGCCAGCAGCCCAATCGGGGGGGATCACGAGCAGTACTTC
CASSPIGGDHEQYF
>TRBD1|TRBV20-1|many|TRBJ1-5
TGCAGTGCTAGAGAATCTACAGGGGGCGATCAGCCCCAGCATTTT
CSARESTGGDQPQHF
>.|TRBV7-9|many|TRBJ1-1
TGTGCCAGCAGCCAAGGACGGCTGAACACTGAAGCTTTCTTT
CASSQGRLNTEAFF
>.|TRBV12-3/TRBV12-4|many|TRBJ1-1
TGTGCCAGCATTAGGAAATGGCAGGGCACCCTAAACACTGAAGCTTTCTTT
CASIRKWQGTLNTEAFF
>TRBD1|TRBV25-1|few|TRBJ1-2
TGTGCCAGCAGTAAGGGACAGGGGGCGCTTTCGGGTGGCTACACCTTC
CASSKGQGALSGGYTF
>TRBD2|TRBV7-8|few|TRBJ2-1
TGTGCCAGCAGCTTTTCGGGGGGTCCCTACAATGAGCAGTTCTTC
CASSFSGGPYNEQFF